The clone carrying this T cell receptor (beta chain) was detected many times. Its matching antigen is unknown. This CDR3 is built from 17 residues. Germline CDR1 reads SGHDT; CDR2 reads YYEEEE. The germline V and J ends were trimmed by 0 bases and 4 bases, with 19 bases remaining between them. Quantitative 5'-RACE was performed with molecular barcodes, and it yielded the TCR beta libraries. One entry per CDR3 protein results from TCRdb running MiXCR on the 5' RACE reads. The sample lists approximately 130,000 distinct CDR3 sequences, approximately 10% occurring once. The record originates from a study of CD8 T cells in ankylosing spondylitis. Study results and limitations: In ankylosing spondylitis blood, a motif of seven to nine highly homologous TCR beta variants appeared characteristic.

This chain links TRBV5-6 with TRBJ1-2; D not resolved. The sample comprised blood, either unsorted or a sorted T cell fraction (not recorded which). The sequence came from a female donor with ankylosing spondylitis or in good health (not recorded which). The CDR3 loop reads CASSLGPEGTPSYGYTF. In nucleotides, the CDR3 is TGTGCCAGCAGCTTGGGGCCTGAGGGCACCCCATCCTATGGCTACACCTTC.